Below, 5 T cell receptor gamma chains from the same sample are listed, as sequenced in a study of γδ T cells in repeated Plasmodium falciparum infection. TCRdb re-processed the multiplex PCR reads via CATT. Seen here are approximately 30,000 gamma-chain clones, approximately 1.5% observed once, and the top ten hold around 19%. Bulk repertoires came from Vgamma9/Vdelta2+ or Vdelta2-negative gammadelta T cells flow-sorted from PBMC. Input material: gamma-delta T cells from blood. The receptors were gathered from a pool of human donors (malaria-infected and uninfected, not separated).

This clone was seen at least ten times. Since a much larger clone is just one base distant, this may be a read error. The CDR3 coding sequence is TGTGCCACCTGGGAGTTAATCTGGGGTGATTGGATCAAGACGTTT. Translating gives CATWELIWGDWIKTF. The V and J genes are TRGV8 and TRGJP2. Germline CDR1 reads VENAVY; CDR2 reads YDSYNSRV. The CDR3 is made up of 15 amino acids. V trimming: 4 bases; J trimming: 6 bases; junction bases outside the gene matches: 11.

This clone was counted a few times. The protein recorded in TCRdb matches a much larger clone and deviates from this DNA's translation at residue 4, suggesting a read error; the protein here is obtained by translating the DNA. The same CDR3 is also encoded by other DNA sequences in this sample. The chain combines TRGV9 with TRGJ1 or TRGJ2. TCRdb lists no J gene, so it was determined here by aligning the DNA to germline. The CDR3 is 13 amino acids. The germline V gene encodes CDR1 GITISATS and CDR2 ISYDGTV (reference sequence). In DNA, the CDR3 is TGTGCCTTGAGGGAGATTTTTTATTATAAGAAACTCTTT. Its protein product is CALREIFYYKKLF.

This clone was recorded at least ten times. A much larger clone differs from this one at a single base, so this may be a read error. Distinct nucleotide sequences in the sample also encode this CDR3. The chain joins TRGV2 to TRGJ1 or TRGJ2. The ends lost 0 bases at V and 5 bases at J; junction bases unmatched: 4. The CDR3 covers 13 residues. Germline V gives CDR1 EGSNGY, CDR2 YDSYNSKV. The CDR3 loop reads CATWDGPDYKKLF. DNA for the CDR3: TGTGCCACCTGGGACGGGCCGGATTATAAGAAACTCTTT.

This clone has more than one count but fewer than ten. TCRdb has a much larger clone's protein, which differs at residues 2 and 7 from the translation of this DNA, likely because of a read error; what is shown is the protein translated from the DNA. The CDR3 loop reads CTTWDRQMIRKLF. The CDR3 region has the DNA TGTACCACCTGGGACAGGCAGATGATAAGAAAACTCTTT. The chain carries TRGV3 and TRGJ1 or TRGJ2. This CDR3 comprises 13 residues. The germline CDR1 and CDR2 sequences are VTNTFY and YDVSTARD (reference sequence).

This clone was counted only a few times. It is likely a read error: a sequence one base away is far more abundant. Within the sample, other DNA sequences also encode this same CDR3. The V gene call is TRGV9, and the J gene call is absent. Per germline, CDR1 GITISATS and CDR2 ISYDGTV (reference sequence). The CDR3 has 17 amino acids. This CDR3 reads CALWEVHVGLGKKIKVF. CDR3 in DNA: TGTGCCTTGTGGGAGGTGCACGTTGGGTTGGGCAAAAAAATCAAAGTATTT.